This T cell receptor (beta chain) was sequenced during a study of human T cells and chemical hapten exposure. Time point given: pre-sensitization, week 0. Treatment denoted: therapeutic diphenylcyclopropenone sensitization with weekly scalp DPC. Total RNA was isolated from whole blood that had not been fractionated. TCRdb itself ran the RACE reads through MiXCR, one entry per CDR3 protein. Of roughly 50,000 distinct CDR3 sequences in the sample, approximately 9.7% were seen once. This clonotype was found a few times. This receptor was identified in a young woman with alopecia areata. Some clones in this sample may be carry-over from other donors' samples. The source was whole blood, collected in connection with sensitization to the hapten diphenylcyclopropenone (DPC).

CDR3 protein: CASSSRDRGDEKLFF. The DNA of the CDR3 is TGTGCCAGCAGCTCACGAGACAGGGGGGATGAAAAACTGTTTTTT. The chain combines TRBV11-2 with TRBJ1-4; 9 bases are a match to TRBD1. The CDR3 runs 15 residues. V gave up 4 bases and J gave up 6 bases; unmatched junction bases: 6. From germline, CDR1 is SGHAT and CDR2 FQNNGV.